This T cell receptor beta chain was recovered during a study of blood T cell repertoires in COVID-19. As originally analysed: Estimation of nucleated cell counts relied on the amplification of reference gene primers. Sequencing used immunoSEQ multiplex PCR; TCRdb keeps in-frame clones, though not all of them. V, J and clone size reflect that table, while D and trimming were determined from the DNA. In the table there are around 160,000 clones, 80% of which are singletons. CDR1 is SGDLS, CDR2 YYNGEE, per germline. V was cut by 0 bases and J by 0 bases, with 10 bases left in between. The length of the CDR3 is 15 residues.

The genes are TRBV9 and TRBJ2-7; TRBD2 might be the D (6 bases). The TCR was taken from a woman in her sixties who had recovered from COVID-19. The specimen was PBMCs or T cells enriched from blood (not recorded which). CDR3 DNA sequence: TGTGCCAGCAGCGTAGGGGGGGTGAGCTCCTACGAGCAGTACTTC. Its translation is CASSVGGVSSYEQYF. The whole variable domain, filled in from reference TRBV9 and TRBJ2-7, reads DSGVTQTPKHLITATGQRVTLRCSPRSGDLSVYWYQQSLDQGLQFLIQYYNGEERAKGNILERFSAQQFPDLHSELNLSSLELGDSALYFCASSVGGVSSYEQYFGPGTRLTVT.